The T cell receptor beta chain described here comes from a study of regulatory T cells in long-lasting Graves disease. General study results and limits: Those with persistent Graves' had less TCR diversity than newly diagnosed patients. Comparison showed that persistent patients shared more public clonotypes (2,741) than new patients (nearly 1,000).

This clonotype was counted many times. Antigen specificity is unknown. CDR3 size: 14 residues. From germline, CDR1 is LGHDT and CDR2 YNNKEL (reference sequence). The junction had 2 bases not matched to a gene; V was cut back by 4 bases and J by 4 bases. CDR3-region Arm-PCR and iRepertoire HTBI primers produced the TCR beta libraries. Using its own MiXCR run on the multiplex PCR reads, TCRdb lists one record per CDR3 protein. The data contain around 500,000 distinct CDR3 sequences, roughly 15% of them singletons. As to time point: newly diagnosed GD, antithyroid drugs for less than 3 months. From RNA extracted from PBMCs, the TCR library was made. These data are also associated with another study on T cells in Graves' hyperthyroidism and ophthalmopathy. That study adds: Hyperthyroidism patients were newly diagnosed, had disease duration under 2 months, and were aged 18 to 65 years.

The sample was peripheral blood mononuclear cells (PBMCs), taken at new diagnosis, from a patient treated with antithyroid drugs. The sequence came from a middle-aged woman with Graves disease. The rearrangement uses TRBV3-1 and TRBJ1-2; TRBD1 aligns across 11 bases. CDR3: CASSRGTGGYGYTF. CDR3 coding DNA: TGTGCCAGCAGCCGAGGGACAGGGGGCTATGGCTACACCTTC.